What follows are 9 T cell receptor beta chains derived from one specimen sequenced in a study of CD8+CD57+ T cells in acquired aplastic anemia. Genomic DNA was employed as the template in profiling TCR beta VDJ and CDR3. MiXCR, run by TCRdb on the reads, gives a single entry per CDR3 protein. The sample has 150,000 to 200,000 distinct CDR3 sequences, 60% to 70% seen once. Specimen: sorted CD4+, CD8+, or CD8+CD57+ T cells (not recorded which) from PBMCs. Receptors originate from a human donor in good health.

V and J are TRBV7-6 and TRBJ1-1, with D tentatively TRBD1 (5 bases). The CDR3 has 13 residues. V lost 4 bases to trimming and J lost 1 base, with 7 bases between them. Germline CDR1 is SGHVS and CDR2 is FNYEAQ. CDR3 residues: CASSYQGNTEAFF. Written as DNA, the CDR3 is TGTGCCAGCAGCTACCAGGGGAACACTGAAGCTTTCTTT.

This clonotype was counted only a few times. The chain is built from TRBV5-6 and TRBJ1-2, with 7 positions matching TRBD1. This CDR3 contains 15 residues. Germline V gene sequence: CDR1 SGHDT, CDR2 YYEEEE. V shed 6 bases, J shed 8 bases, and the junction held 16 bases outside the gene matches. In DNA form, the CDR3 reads TGTGCCAGCAATATGGCACAGGGGCTCTCAGGCGGCTACACCTTC. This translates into CASNMAQGLSGGYTF.

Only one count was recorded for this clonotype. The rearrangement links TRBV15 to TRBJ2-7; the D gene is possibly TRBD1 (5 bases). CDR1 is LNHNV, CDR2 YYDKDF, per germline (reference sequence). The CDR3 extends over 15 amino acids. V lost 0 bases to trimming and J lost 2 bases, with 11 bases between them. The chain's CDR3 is CATSRDRARAYEQYF. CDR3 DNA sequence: TGTGCCACCAGCAGAGATCGCGCCAGGGCCTACGAGCAGTACTTC.

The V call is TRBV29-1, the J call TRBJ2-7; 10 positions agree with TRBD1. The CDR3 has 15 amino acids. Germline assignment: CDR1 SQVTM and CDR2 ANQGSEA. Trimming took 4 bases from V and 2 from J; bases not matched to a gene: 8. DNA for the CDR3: TGCAGCGTTGTGGGGGACAGGGGTCATCCCTACGAGCAGTACTTC. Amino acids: CSVVGDRGHPYEQYF.

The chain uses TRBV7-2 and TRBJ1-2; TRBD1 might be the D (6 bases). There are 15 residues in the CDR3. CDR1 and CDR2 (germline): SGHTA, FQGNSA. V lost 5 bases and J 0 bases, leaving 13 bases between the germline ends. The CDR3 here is CASSRGQPTNYGYTF. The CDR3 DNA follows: TGTGCCAGCAGCAGAGGACAGCCGACTAACTATGGCTACACCTTC.

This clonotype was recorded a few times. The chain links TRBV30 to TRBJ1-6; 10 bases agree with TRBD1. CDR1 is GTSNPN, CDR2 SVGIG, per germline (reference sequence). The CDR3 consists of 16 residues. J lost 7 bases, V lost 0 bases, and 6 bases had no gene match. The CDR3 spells CAWSVEAGQGNSPLHF. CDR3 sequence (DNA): TGTGCCTGGAGTGTAGAGGCGGGACAGGGGAATTCACCCCTCCACTTT.

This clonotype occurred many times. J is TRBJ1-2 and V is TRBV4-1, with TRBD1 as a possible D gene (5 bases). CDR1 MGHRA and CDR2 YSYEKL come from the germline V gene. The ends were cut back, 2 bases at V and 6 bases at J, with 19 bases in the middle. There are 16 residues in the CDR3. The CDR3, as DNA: TGCGCCAGCAGCCAAATATCGACTGGTCCGGGGGATGGCTACACCTTC. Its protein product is CASSQISTGPGDGYTF.

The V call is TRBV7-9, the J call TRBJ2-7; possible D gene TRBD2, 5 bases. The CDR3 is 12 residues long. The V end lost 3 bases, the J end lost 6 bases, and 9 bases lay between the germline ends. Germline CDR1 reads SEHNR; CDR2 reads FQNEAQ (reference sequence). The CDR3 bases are TGTGCCAGCAGCTTGTTGAGGGCCGAGCAGTACTTC. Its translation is CASSLLRAEQYF.

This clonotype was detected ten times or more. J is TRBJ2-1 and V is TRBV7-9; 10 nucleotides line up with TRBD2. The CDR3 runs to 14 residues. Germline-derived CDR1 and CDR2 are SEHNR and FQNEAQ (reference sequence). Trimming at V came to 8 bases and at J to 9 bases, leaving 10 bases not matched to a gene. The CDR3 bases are TGTGCCAGCGATATCGTAGCGGGAGGACCTGAGCAGTTCTTC. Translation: CASDIVAGGPEQFF.